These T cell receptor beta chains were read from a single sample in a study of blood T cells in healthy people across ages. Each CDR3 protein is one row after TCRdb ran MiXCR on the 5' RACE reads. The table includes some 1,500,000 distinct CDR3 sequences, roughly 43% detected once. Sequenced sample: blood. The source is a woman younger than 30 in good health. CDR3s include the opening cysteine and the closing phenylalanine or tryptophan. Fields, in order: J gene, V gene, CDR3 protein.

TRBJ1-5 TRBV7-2 CASSPQSSNRPQHF
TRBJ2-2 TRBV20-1 CSASGQGLVGELFF
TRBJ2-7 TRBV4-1 CASSNAYEQYF
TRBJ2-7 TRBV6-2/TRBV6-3 CAISAGTTSEQYF
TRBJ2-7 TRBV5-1 CASSSDRATISYEQYF
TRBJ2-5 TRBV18 CASSPPIDSRTQYF
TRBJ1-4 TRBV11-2 CASRLTPGQGRIEKLFF
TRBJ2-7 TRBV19 CAIATGGDEQYF
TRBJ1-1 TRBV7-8 CASNSGRRRNTEAFF
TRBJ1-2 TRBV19 CASSMGENYGYTF
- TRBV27 CASSFGFKNEQYF
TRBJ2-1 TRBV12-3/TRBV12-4 CASSQYVNEQFF
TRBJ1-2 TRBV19 CASSAGTGGPGDYGYTF
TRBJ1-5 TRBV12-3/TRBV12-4 CASRTGTSVSQPQHF
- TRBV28 CASSSGDREAKTQYF
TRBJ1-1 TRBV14 CASSQDWVSTEAFF
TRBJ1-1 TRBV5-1 CASSPEYGRINTEAFF
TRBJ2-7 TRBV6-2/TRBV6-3 CASSYHGTGSYEQYF
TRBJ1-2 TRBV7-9 CASSRQGVHNGYTF
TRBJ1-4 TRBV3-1 CASSSGGGGEKLFF
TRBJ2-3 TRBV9 CASRDRGNTQYF
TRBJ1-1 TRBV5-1 CASSLDGSGTATEAFF
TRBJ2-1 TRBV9 CASSSSRLPNEQFF
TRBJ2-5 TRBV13 CASSFDREETQYF
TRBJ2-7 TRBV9 CASSAGDRKGYEQYF
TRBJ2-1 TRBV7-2 CASSLGARALMNEQFF
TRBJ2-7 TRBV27 CASRTDRGHEQYF
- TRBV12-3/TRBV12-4 CASSRVVGSSEQYF
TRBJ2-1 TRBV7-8 CASSLAGTLIYEQFF
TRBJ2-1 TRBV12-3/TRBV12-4 CASTTEYNEQFF
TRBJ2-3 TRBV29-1 CSVWLAGGPDTQYF
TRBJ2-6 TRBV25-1 CASNSAGANVLTF
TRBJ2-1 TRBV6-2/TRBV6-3 CASSYSIRDPPYNEQFF
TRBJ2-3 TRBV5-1 CASSLAFGPDTQYF
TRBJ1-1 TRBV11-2 CASSPLKAEAFF
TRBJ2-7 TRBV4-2 CASSQGPVGYEQYF
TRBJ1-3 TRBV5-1 CASSLVGSLSSGNTIYF
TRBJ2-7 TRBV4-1 CASSQASGLAGNYEQYF
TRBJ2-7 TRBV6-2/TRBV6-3 CASTGTGTYEQYF
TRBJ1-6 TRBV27 CASSFARAGRSNSPLHF
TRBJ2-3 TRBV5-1 CASSSLNADTQYF
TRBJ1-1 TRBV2 CARGTGRLNTEAFF
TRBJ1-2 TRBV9 CASSYGQSPNYGYTF
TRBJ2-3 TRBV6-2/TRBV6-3 CASSYSGYADTQYF
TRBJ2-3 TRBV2 CARGTSGMDTQYF
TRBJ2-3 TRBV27 CASSKWTASRADTQYF